The rows below give T cell receptor beta chains drawn from one sample of a study of blood T cell repertoires in COVID-19. The assay was immunoSEQ multiplex PCR, and TCRdb's table has in-frame clones only and misses some. The sample includes roughly 230,000 clones, approximately 84% seen only once; the top ten take approximately 4.7%. Sequenced: peripheral blood. These receptors were collected from a man over 45 with active or convalescent COVID-19. Both conserved end residues are part of each CDR3. A D gene is named only where the DNA matches it firmly. Not every row has a clone size; where given, it reads once, few, many or a size class.

j_call,clone_size,d_call,v_call,cdr3_nt,cdr3_aa
TRBJ2-7,few,NA,TRBV5-6,TGTGCCAGCAGCCAGGGCGGTATCGAGCAGTACTTC,CASSQGGIEQYF
TRBJ1-2,NA,TRBD1,TRBV12-5,TGTGCTAGTGGTTTAGGGGGCCCGGGCTACACCTTC,CASGLGGPGYTF
TRBJ1-1,NA,TRBD1,TRBV2,TGTGCCAGCAGGGTCGGACAGGGGGGAGGCACTGAAGCTTTCTTT,CASRVGQGGGTEAFF
TRBJ2-5,once,TRBD1,TRBV6-6,TGTGCCAGCAGCCAGGGGGAAGAGACCCAGTACTTC,CASSQGEETQYF
TRBJ2-3,NA,TRBD1,TRBV27,TGTGCCAGCAGTGTCCAGGGGGCAGATACGCAGTATTTT,CASSVQGADTQYF
TRBJ1-5,once,NA,TRBV2,TGTGCCAGCAGGAAGGACATCGGGAGCAATCAGCCCCAGCATTTT,CASRKDIGSNQPQHF
TRBJ1-5,NA,NA,TRBV28,TGTGCCAGCACCGAGCCGGGGGGAATGGGCAATCAGCCCCAGCATTTT,CASTEPGGMGNQPQHF
TRBJ1-2,NA,NA,TRBV16,TGTGCCAGCAGCCAATCGGGGGACATCACTAACTATGGCTACACCTTC,CASSQSGDITNYGYTF
TRBJ1-1,NA,TRBD1,TRBV4-1,TGCGCCAGCAGCCAAGGACAGGGGACTGAAGCTTTCTTT,CASSQGQGTEAFF
TRBJ1-1,NA,TRBD1,TRBV7-3,TGTGCCAGCAGCCGACAGGGGCCGGTCACTGAAGCTTTCTTT,CASSRQGPVTEAFF
TRBJ2-2,once,NA,TRBV29-1,TGCAGCGTTGAAGTTTCGGCCAGGGCTTGGGGCACCGGGGAGCTGTTTTTT,CSVEVSARAWGTGELFF
TRBJ1-1,NA,NA,TRBV7-6,TGTGCCAGCAGCTTAGCGCCAGGGAGGATGTGGACTGAAGCTTTCTTT,CASSLAPGRMWTEAFF
TRBJ2-5,NA,TRBD2,TRBV9,TGTGCCAGCAGCCCCGGGACTAGCGGGGAGGTCGAGACCCAGTACTTC,CASSPGTSGEVETQYF
TRBJ1-2,NA,NA,TRBV7-2,TGTGCCAGCAGCTTAGCGGGGCAGGACTATGGCTACACCTTC,CASSLAGQDYGYTF
TRBJ2-1,NA,TRBD2,TRBV7-2,TGTGCCAGCAGCTTAAGACTAGCGGGACTAAACAATGAGCAGTTCTTC,CASSLRLAGLNNEQFF
TRBJ2-1,once,TRBD1,TRBV19,TGTGCCAGTAGCCAACCCGGACAGGGGGGGAATGAGCAGTTCTTC,CASSQPGQGGNEQFF
TRBJ1-1,NA,TRBD1,TRBV28,TGTGCCAGCAGTTCAACAGGGGTTTGGAACACTGAAGCTTTCTTT,CASSSTGVWNTEAFF
TRBJ2-7,NA,NA,TRBV10-2,TGCGCCAGCGGCCGGGACACCAGCTACGAGCAGTACTTC,CASGRDTSYEQYF
TRBJ2-2,NA,TRBD1,TRBV5-4,TGTGCCAGCTCGCGACAGGGGTTGAACACCGGGGAGCTGTTTTTT,CASSRQGLNTGELFF
TRBJ1-4,NA,NA,TRBV2,TGTGCCAGCAAACCGACCGAAGGGGTGGGAAAACTGTTTTTT,CASKPTEGVGKLFF
TRBJ1-1,NA,TRBD1,TRBV2,TGTGCCAGCAGCCCCAGGGGGCCTGAAGCTTTCTTT,CASSPRGPEAFF
TRBJ1-6,NA,NA,TRBV9,TGTGCCAGCAGCGTAGAGGATAGGGAGGCACCCCTCCACTTT,CASSVEDREAPLHF
TRBJ1-1,once,TRBD1,TRBV25-1,TGTGCCAGCACAAATACAGGGGGCGACCTAATGAACACTGAAGCTTTCTTT,CASTNTGGDLMNTEAFF
TRBJ2-1,NA,TRBD2,TRBV15,TGTGCCACCAGCAGAGATCGTAGCGGGGAGCAGTTCTTC,CATSRDRSGEQFF
TRBJ2-2,NA,TRBD1,TRBV4-1,TGCGCCAGCAGCCAAGGAAACAGGGGGAGCGGCGGGGAGCTGTTTTTT,CASSQGNRGSGGELFF
TRBJ1-2,NA,NA,TRBV5-6,TGTGCCAGCAGCCCGCCGACACCTAACTATGGCTACACCTTC,CASSPPTPNYGYTF
TRBJ1-2,few,TRBD1,TRBV12-3/TRBV12-4,TGTGCCAGCAGCAAGACAGGGGGAGTTGGCTACACCTTC,CASSKTGGVGYTF
TRBJ1-2,NA,NA,TRBV7-2,TGTGCCAGCAGCCCGTTATTTCCTCGCGACTATGGCTACACCTTC,CASSPLFPRDYGYTF
TRBJ2-1,NA,TRBD2,TRBV29-1,TGCAGCGTTGGGGAACTGGCTAGCGGGGTGAATGAGCAGTTCTTC,CSVGELASGVNEQFF
TRBJ2-2,NA,NA,TRBV11-3,TGTGCCAGCAGCTACGGACTGGCCGAGGGCGGGGAGCTGTTTTTT,CASSYGLAEGGELFF
TRBJ2-7,NA,NA,TRBV28,TGTGCCAGCTCCAAATTGGGGGCAAACTCCTACGAGCAGTACTTC,CASSKLGANSYEQYF
TRBJ1-2,many,NA,TRBV7-9,TGTGCCAGCAGTAGGAGAGGGGGCTATGGCTACACCTTC,CASSRRGGYGYTF
TRBJ1-5,few,NA,TRBV4-1,TGCGCCAGCAGCCAAGAAGCAGGGGCTAGCAATCAGCCCCAGCATTTT,CASSQEAGASNQPQHF
TRBJ1-3,NA,TRBD1,TRBV30,TGTGCCTGGAGTATTTCGACAGGGGCAGGAAACACCATATATTTT,CAWSISTGAGNTIYF
TRBJ2-7,few,TRBD1,TRBV5-6,TGTGCCAGCAGCGGGACATTGGGACAGGGGAGCATCGGGCAGTACTTC,CASSGTLGQGSIGQYF
TRBJ1-4,NA,NA,TRBV5-1,TGCGCCAGCAGCCTCTTGAGCTCAACTAATGAAAAACTGTTTTTT,CASSLLSSTNEKLFF
TRBJ2-5,once,TRBD1,TRBV27,TGTGCCAGCAGTTTGGGGCGGCTCTTGACAGGGGAGACCCAGTACTTC,CASSLGRLLTGETQYF
TRBJ2-2,NA,TRBD1,TRBV7-2,TGTGCCAGCAGCTTCTCGGACAGGTCAACCGGGGAGCTGTTTTTT,CASSFSDRSTGELFF
TRBJ1-2,NA,NA,TRBV18,TGTGCCAGCTCCTCAAGAGCCGGGGAGTATGGCTACACCTTC,CASSSRAGEYGYTF
TRBJ2-2,NA,TRBD2,TRBV4-2,TGTGCCAGCAGCCAAGATCTCGGTAGCGGGGGGCGCGGGGAGCTGTTTTTT,CASSQDLGSGGRGELFF
TRBJ1-1,NA,TRBD1,TRBV13,TGTGCCAGCAGCCTCGGGACAGGGGGCGACATGAACACTGAAGCTTTCTTT,CASSLGTGGDMNTEAFF
TRBJ1-2,NA,NA,TRBV3-1/TRBV3-2,TGTGCCAGCAGCCAAGTTAACTTCCGTAATGGCTACACCTTC,CASSQVNFRNGYTF
TRBJ2-2,few,NA,TRBV30,TGTGCCTGGAGTAGGGGCAACACCGGGGAGCTGTTTTTT,CAWSRGNTGELFF
TRBJ1-2,few,TRBD1,TRBV5-4,TGTGCCAGCAGCTCCCGACAGGGGAATAACTATGGCTACACCTTC,CASSSRQGNNYGYTF
TRBJ1-2,NA,NA,TRBV6-1,TGTGCCAGCAGTGAAGGGCAGGGACTAGTTGGCTACACCTTC,CASSEGQGLVGYTF
TRBJ1-2,NA,NA,TRBV4-1,TGCGCCAGCAGCCAAGGGAGTTTACCCGATGGCTACACCTTC,CASSQGSLPDGYTF
TRBJ2-3,NA,TRBD2,TRBV11-2,TGTGCCAGCAGCTTAAGCGGGGGATCTAGCACAGATACGCAGTATTTT,CASSLSGGSSTDTQYF
TRBJ2-7,NA,TRBD2,TRBV5-1,TGCGCCAGCAGCTCTAGGCTAGCGGGGACCTACGAGCAGTACTTC,CASSSRLAGTYEQYF
TRBJ2-3,NA,NA,TRBV24-1,TGTGCCACGGAGTATACAGATACGCAGTATTTT,CATEYTDTQYF
TRBJ2-5,NA,TRBD2,TRBV7-9,TGTGCCAGCAGAGCTAGCGGGGTTATCCAAGAGACCCAGTACTTC,CASRASGVIQETQYF
TRBJ2-1,NA,NA,TRBV15,TGTGCCACCAGCAGAGATCCCGGTGGAAGGGGGTCCTACAATGAGCAGTTCTTC,CATSRDPGGRGSYNEQFF